This TCR beta chain was retrieved from a study of shared clonotypes between healthy human individuals. Whole-study findings and limits: Generation probabilities of non-shared clonotypes were lower (relative to those shared by all four donors). The expectation was that sequencing depth would affect clonotype sharing among donors.

Naive CD8 populations comprised CD45RO-negative cells positively selected for CCR7, excluding terminally differentiated effector memory CD45RA+ cells. Trimming removed 4 bases at V and 12 bases at J, with 16 bases between. Germline values: CDR1 SEHNR, CDR2 FQNEAQ (reference sequence). CDR3 size: 12 residues. The run depth of the assay was deep. Sequenced by immunoSEQ multiplex PCR; TCRdb stores in-frame clones only, minus some. The profile covers about 2.1 million clones, with 85% to 95% appearing a single time and about 1.7% taken by the ten largest. Note on this clone: Its target is unknown.

The TCR sequence derives from a man between 18 and 35 years old in good health. Some clones in this sample may be carry-over from other donors' samples. The chain is built from TRBV7-9 and TRBJ2-7; possibly TRBD1 for D (6 bases). What was sequenced was naive CD8+ T cells from PBMCs. CDR3 DNA: TGTGCCAGCAGCTATTATATGGGGGCTATGTACTTC. Encoded protein: CASSYYMGAMYF.